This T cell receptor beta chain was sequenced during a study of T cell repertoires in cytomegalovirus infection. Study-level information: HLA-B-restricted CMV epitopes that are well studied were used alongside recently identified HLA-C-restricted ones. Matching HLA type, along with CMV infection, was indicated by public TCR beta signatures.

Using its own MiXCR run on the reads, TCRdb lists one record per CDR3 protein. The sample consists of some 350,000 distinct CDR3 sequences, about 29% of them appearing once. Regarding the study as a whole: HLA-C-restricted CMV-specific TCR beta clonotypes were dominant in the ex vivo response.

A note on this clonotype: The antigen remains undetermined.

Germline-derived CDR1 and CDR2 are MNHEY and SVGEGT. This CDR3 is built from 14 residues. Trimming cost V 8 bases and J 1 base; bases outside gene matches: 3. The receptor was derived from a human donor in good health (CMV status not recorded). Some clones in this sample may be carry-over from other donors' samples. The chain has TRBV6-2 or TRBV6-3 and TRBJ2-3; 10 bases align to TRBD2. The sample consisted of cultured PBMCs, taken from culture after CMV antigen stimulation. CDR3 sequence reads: CASVGTSGTDTQYF. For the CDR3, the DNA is TGTGCCAGCGTAGGGACTAGCGGCACAGATACGCAGTATTTT.